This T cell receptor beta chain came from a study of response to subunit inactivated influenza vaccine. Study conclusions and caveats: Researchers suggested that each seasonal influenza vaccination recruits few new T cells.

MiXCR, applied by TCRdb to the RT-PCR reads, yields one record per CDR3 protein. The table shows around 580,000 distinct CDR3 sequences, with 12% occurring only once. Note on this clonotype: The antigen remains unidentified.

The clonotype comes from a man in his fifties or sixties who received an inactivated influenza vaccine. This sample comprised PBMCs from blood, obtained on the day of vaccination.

The CDR3 sequence is CASSLASKSSAEAFF. The CDR3 nucleotides read TGCGCCAGCAGCTTGGCCTCCAAATCGAGCGCTGAAGCTTTCTTT. The rearrangement links TRBV5-1 to TRBJ1-1; D remains unclear. V was pared by 0 bases and J by 6 bases, with 15 bases between. Germline loops: CDR1 SGHRS, CDR2 YFSETQ. The CDR3 runs to 15 residues.